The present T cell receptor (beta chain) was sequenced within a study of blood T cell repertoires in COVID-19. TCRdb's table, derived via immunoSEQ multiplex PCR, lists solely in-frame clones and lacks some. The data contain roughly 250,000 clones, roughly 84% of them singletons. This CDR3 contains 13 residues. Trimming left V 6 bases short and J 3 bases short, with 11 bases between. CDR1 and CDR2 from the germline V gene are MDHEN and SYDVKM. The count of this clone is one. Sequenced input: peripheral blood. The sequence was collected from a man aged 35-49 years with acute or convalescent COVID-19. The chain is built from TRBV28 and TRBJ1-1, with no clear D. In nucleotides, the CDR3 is TGTGCCAGCAGACCTACTTCGTACACTGAAGCTTTCTTT. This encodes CASRPTSYTEAFF.